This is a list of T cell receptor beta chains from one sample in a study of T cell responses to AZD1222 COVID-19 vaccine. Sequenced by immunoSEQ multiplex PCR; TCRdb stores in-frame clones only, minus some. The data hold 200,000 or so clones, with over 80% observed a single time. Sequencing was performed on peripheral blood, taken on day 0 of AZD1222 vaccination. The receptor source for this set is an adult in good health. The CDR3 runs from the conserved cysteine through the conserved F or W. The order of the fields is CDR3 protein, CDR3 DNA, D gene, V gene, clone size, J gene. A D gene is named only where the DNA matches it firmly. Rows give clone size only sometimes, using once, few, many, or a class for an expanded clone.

CASSLTGLPQHF TGTGCCAGCAGTTTAACAGGGTTGCCCCAGCATTTT NA TRBV28 NA TRBJ1-5
CAYLQGAGGNNSPLHF TGTGCCTACTTACAGGGGGCCGGCGGTAATAATTCACCCCTCCACTTT TRBD1 TRBV30 once TRBJ1-6
CASSPRGGTTTGELFF TGTGCCAGCTCACCTCGGGGAGGGACAACTACCGGGGAGCTGTTTTTT NA TRBV18 NA TRBJ2-2
CATRGSQLRGVHGNTIYF TGTGCCACCAGAGGGAGCCAATTAAGGGGAGTGCATGGAAACACCATATATTTT NA TRBV24-1 NA TRBJ1-3
CASSQVFSSATAFF TGCGCCAGCAGCCAAGTATTTAGTTCGGCTACAGCTTTCTTT NA TRBV4-3 NA TRBJ1-1
CASSDIGQGAYGYTF TGTGCCAGCTCCGACATCGGACAGGGGGCGTATGGCTACACCTTC TRBD1 TRBV18 NA TRBJ1-2
CASSGRTYNEQFF TGTGCCAGCAGCGGGAGGACCTACAATGAGCAGTTCTTC TRBD2 TRBV6-2/TRBV6-3 NA TRBJ2-1
CSASMGGATYEQYF TGCAGTGCTAGTATGGGGGGCGCGACCTACGAGCAGTACTTC NA TRBV20-1 NA TRBJ2-7
CASSPTGANEKLFF TGTGCCAGCAGCCCAACAGGGGCTAATGAAAAACTGTTTTTT TRBD1 TRBV5-4 NA TRBJ1-4
CASKVQGGNEQFF TGTGCCAGCAAGGTACAGGGGGGCAATGAGCAGTTCTTC TRBD1 TRBV6-5 few TRBJ2-1
CASSPDGTVRGYTF TGCGCCAGCAGCCCCGACGGGACAGTACGTGGCTACACCTTC TRBD1 TRBV5-1 NA TRBJ1-2
CATSEYNEQFF TGTGCCACCAGTGAATACAATGAGCAGTTCTTC NA TRBV24-1 NA TRBJ2-1
CASSVGAGDEQYF TGTGCCAGCAGCGTAGGGGCGGGGGACGAGCAGTACTTC TRBD2 TRBV9 NA TRBJ2-7
CASSWGPGGYTF TGTGCCAGCAGTTGGGGGCCCGGTGGCTACACCTTC NA TRBV6-5 few TRBJ1-2
CASSLNAVRNTEAFF TGTGCCAGCAGCTTAAATGCAGTAAGGAACACTGAAGCTTTCTTT NA TRBV7-3 NA TRBJ1-1
CASSSGKVHEQYF TGTGCCAGCAGCTCCGGGAAGGTTCACGAGCAGTACTTC NA TRBV7-3 few TRBJ2-7
CASSLYWGQGTNQPQHF TGTGCCAGCAGCTTATATTGGGGACAGGGAACGAATCAGCCCCAGCATTTT TRBD1 TRBV7-2 NA TRBJ1-5
CASSLMRGDGYTF TGTGCCAGCAGCTTAATGCGAGGGGATGGCTACACCTTC NA TRBV7-2 NA TRBJ1-2
CAWSYTGDQPQHF TGTGCCTGGAGTTATACAGGGGATCAGCCCCAGCATTTT TRBD1 TRBV30 NA TRBJ1-5
CASSVEGDYGYTF TGTGCCAGCAGCGTAGAAGGGGACTATGGCTACACCTTC NA TRBV9 NA TRBJ1-2
CASSDSPLREKLFF TGCGCCAGCAGCGACAGCCCCTTGCGCGAAAAACTGTTTTTT NA TRBV10-1 NA TRBJ1-4
CASSHAGSGSQPQHF TGCGCCAGCAGCCATGCAGGGTCGGGAAGTCAGCCCCAGCATTTT NA TRBV4-1 NA TRBJ1-5
CASSNQGETNEKLFF TGTGCCAGCAGCAATCAGGGGGAGACTAATGAAAAACTGTTTTTT TRBD1 TRBV13 NA TRBJ1-4
CASSLEVAANTEAFF TGTGCCAGCAGCTTGGAGGTTGCGGCAAACACTGAAGCTTTCTTT NA TRBV5-4 NA TRBJ1-1
CASNLDRSQETQYF TGTGCCAGCAATCTGGACAGATCCCAAGAGACCCAGTACTTC NA TRBV6-5 NA TRBJ2-5
CASSYEGTGELFF TGTGCCAGCAGTTACGAAGGCACCGGGGAGCTGTTTTTT NA TRBV6-5 once TRBJ2-2
CASSSLRAGATDTQYF TGTGCCAGCAGTTCCCTCCGGGCGGGGGCCACAGATACGCAGTATTTT NA TRBV6-5 NA TRBJ2-3
CASSLGSSVYAQYF TGTGCCAGCAGCTTGGGCAGTTCAGTGTATGCGCAGTATTTT NA TRBV7-2 NA TRBJ2-3
CASSKGLEAYNEQFF TGTGCCAGCAGCAAAGGACTAGAGGCCTACAATGAGCAGTTCTTC TRBD2 TRBV6-5 NA TRBJ2-1
CASASGGEAGYTF TGTGCCAGCGCCAGTGGAGGGGAAGCTGGCTACACCTTC NA TRBV27 once TRBJ1-2
CASSRGGFPDTQYF TGTGCCAGCAGCCGGGGGGGGTTCCCAGATACGCAGTATTTT TRBD2 TRBV6-5 NA TRBJ2-3
CASSFTHSGNTIYF TGTGCCAGCAGCTTTACGCACTCTGGAAACACCATATATTTT NA TRBV7-2 NA TRBJ1-3
CASSYSTYRVPNTEAFF TGTGCCAGCAGTTACTCAACCTACAGGGTACCGAACACTGAAGCTTTCTTT NA TRBV6-2/TRBV6-3 many TRBJ1-1
CASSQEVGVHF TGTGCCAGCAGCCAAGAGGTTGGGGTCCACTTC NA TRBV3-1/TRBV3-2 NA TRBJ2-5
CASSFSGRRYNEQFF TGTGCCAGCAGTTTCAGCGGGAGACGGTACAATGAGCAGTTCTTC TRBD2 TRBV28 NA TRBJ2-1
CASSYSRGRAFSEAFF TGTGCCAGCAGTTACTCTAGGGGCAGGGCTTTTTCTGAAGCTTTCTTT NA TRBV6-2/TRBV6-3 once TRBJ1-1
CASRSTGRSPPLHF TGTGCCAGCAGGTCGACAGGGCGGAGTCCACCCCTCCACTTT TRBD1 TRBV6-5 NA TRBJ1-6
CASSPELIGELFF TGTGCCAGCAGCCCCGAGTTAATCGGGGAGCTGTTTTTT NA TRBV7-3 NA TRBJ2-2
CASSSGTGRWTEAFF TGTGCCAGCAGCTCCGGGACAGGGCGATGGACTGAAGCTTTCTTT TRBD1 TRBV13 NA TRBJ1-1
CASSLILGRSSTDTQYF TGTGCCAGCAGCTTAATTCTGGGGCGTTCTAGCACAGATACGCAGTATTTT NA TRBV7-9 NA TRBJ2-3
CASSYAGINEKLFF TGTGCCAGCAGTTACGCAGGGATTAATGAAAAACTGTTTTTT NA TRBV6-5 NA TRBJ1-4
CATSGKMTGEGNQPQHF TGTGCCACCAGTGGAAAGATGACAGGGGAGGGCAATCAGCCCCAGCATTTT TRBD1 TRBV24-1 NA TRBJ1-5
CATSDLGQGASWEQFF TGTGCCACCAGTGACCTAGGACAGGGGGCTAGCTGGGAGCAGTTCTTC TRBD1 TRBV24-1 once TRBJ2-1
CASSQDLGAGNTIYF TGTGCCAGCAGCCAAGACTTGGGGGCCGGAAACACCATATATTTT NA TRBV3-1/TRBV3-2 NA TRBJ1-3
CASSQDTPGTSGFREQYF TGCGCCAGCAGCCAAGATACGCCCGGGACTAGCGGTTTTCGGGAGCAGTACTTC TRBD2 TRBV4-3 many TRBJ2-7
CASSPADRGYEKLFF TGTGCCAGTAGTCCCGCTGACAGGGGGTATGAAAAACTGTTTTTT TRBD1 TRBV19 NA TRBJ1-4
CASSLEIGAGYTF TGTGCCAGCAGTTTAGAGATAGGTGCTGGCTACACCTTC NA TRBV28 NA TRBJ1-2
CASSLPRTGTGNQPQHF TGTGCCAGCAGTTTGCCTCGGACAGGGACGGGCAATCAGCCCCAGCATTTT TRBD1 TRBV28 once TRBJ1-5
CASSQGRDQPQHF TGTGCCAGCAGCCAAGGTCGGGATCAGCCCCAGCATTTT NA TRBV14 NA TRBJ1-5
CATSEEGVYGYTF TGTGCCACCAGTGAGGAGGGGGTTTATGGCTACACCTTC NA TRBV24-1 NA TRBJ1-2
CAWTKHPTGTQYF TGTGCCTGGACGAAGCACCCCACGGGGACCCAGTACTTC NA TRBV30 NA TRBJ2-5
CASSLEWPGGGYGYTF TGCGCCAGCAGCTTGGAATGGCCAGGGGGCGGTTATGGCTACACCTTC TRBD1 TRBV5-1 NA TRBJ1-2
CASSQGRWDSSGANVLTF TGCGCCAGCAGCCAGGGGAGATGGGACAGCTCTGGGGCCAACGTCCTGACTTTC TRBD1 TRBV4-1 NA TRBJ2-6
CASSSTSGDEQFF TGTGCCAGCAGTTCCACTAGTGGCGATGAGCAGTTCTTC NA TRBV6-2/TRBV6-3 NA TRBJ2-1
CASSRQQPPGADTQYF TGTGCCAGCAGCCGCCAACAACCTCCAGGGGCAGATACGCAGTATTTT NA TRBV4-2 NA TRBJ2-3
CASSPRYSNQETQYF TGTGCCAGCAGCCCACGATACAGCAACCAAGAGACCCAGTACTTC NA TRBV11-2 NA TRBJ2-5